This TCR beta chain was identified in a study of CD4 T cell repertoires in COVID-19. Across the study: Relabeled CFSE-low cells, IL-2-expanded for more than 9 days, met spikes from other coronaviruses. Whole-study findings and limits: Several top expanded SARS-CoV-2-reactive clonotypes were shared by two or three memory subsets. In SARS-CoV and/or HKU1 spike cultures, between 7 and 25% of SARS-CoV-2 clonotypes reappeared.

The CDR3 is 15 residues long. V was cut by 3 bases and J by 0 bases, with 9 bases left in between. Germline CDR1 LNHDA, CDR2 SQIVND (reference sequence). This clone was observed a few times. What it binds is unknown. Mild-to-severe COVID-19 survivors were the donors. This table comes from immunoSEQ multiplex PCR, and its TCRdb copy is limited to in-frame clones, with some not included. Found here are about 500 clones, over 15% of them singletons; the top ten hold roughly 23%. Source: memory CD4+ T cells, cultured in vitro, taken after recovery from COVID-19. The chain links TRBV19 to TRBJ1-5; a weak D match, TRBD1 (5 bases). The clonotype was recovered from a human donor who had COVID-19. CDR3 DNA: TGTGCCAGTAGTATGCTGGGGGTTAGCAATCAGCCCCAGCATTTT. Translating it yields CASSMLGVSNQPQHF.